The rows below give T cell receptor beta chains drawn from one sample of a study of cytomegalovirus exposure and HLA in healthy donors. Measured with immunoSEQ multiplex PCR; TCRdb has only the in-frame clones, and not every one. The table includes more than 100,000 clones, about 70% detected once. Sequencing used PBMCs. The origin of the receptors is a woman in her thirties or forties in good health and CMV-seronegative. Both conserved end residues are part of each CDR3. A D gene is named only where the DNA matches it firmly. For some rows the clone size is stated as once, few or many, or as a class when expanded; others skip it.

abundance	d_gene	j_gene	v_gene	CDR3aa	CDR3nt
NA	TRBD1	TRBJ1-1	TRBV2	CASSERGQGNTEAFF	TGTGCCAGCAGCGAGCGAGGACAGGGCAACACTGAAGCTTTCTTT
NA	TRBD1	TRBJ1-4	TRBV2	CARSGGLNEKLFF	TGTGCCAGATCAGGGGGATTAAATGAAAAACTGTTTTTT
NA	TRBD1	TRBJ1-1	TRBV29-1	CSVFRGTGNTEAFF	TGCAGCGTTTTCAGAGGGACAGGGAACACTGAAGCTTTCTTT
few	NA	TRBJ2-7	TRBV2	CASSEAGRDYEQYF	TGTGCCAGCAGTGAAGCTGGCAGGGACTACGAGCAGTACTTC
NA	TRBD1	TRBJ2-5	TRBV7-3	CASSSKGQGGETQYF	TGTGCCAGCAGCTCTAAGGGACAGGGGGGAGAGACCCAGTACTTC
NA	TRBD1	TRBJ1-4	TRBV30	CAWDRGQGNEKLFF	TGTGCCTGGGACAGGGGGCAGGGTAATGAAAAACTGTTTTTT
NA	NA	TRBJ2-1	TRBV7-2	CASSFLWSSYNEQFF	NA
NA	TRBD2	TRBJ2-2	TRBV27	CASSGFGLAGNTGELFF	TGTGCCAGCAGTGGTTTCGGGCTAGCGGGCAACACCGGGGAGCTGTTTTTT
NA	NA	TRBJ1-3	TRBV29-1	CSGTVLSSGNTIYF	TGCAGCGGTACCGTACTGAGCTCTGGAAACACCATATATTTT
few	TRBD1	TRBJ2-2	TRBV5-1	CASSSSGQGGNTGELFF	TGCGCCAGCAGCTCTTCAGGACAGGGAGGGAACACCGGGGAGCTGTTTTTT
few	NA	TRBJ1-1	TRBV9	CASSVFRDTEAFF	TGTGCCAGCAGCGTATTCCGGGACACTGAAGCTTTCTTT
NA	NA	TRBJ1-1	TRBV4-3	CASSHPGSGGTEAFF	TGCGCCAGCAGCCACCCAGGTTCGGGGGGGACTGAAGCTTTCTTT
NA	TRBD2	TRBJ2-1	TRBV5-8	CASRTGLATYNEQFF	TGTGCCAGCAGAACGGGACTAGCGACCTACAATGAGCAGTTCTTC
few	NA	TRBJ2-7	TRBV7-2	CASSLQAQGSYEQYF	TGTGCCAGCAGCTTACAGGCGCAGGGCTCCTACGAGCAGTACTTC
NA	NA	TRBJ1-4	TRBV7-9	CASSSVQGPTNEKLFF	TGTGCCAGCAGCTCGGTTCAGGGGCCAACTAATGAAAAACTGTTTTTT
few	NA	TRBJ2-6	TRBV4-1	CASSQQGSGANVLTF	TGCGCCAGCAGCCAACAGGGGTCTGGGGCCAACGTCCTGACTTTC
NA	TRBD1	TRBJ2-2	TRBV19	CASGGDRATGELFF	TGTGCCAGTGGGGGGGACAGGGCTACCGGGGAGCTGTTTTTT
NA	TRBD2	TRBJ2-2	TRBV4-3	CASSQARGASNTGELFF	TGCGCCAGCAGCCAGGCGCGGGGGGCGTCGAACACCGGGGAGCTGTTTTTT
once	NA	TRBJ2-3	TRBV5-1	CASSLASAGGSTDTQYF	TGCGCCAGCAGCTTGGCATCGGCAGGTGGAAGCACAGATACGCAGTATTTT
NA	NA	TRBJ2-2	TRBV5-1	CASSRSGVGITGELFF	TGCGCCAGCAGCCGGTCCGGAGTAGGTATCACCGGGGAGCTGTTTTTT
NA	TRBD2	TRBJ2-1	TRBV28	CASSTGTSGTYEQFF	TGTGCCAGCAGCACCGGGACTAGCGGGACCTATGAGCAGTTCTTC
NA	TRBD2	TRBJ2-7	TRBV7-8	CASSLEGTSGRALGSYEQYF	TGTGCCAGCAGCTTAGAGGGGACTAGCGGGAGGGCCTTGGGCTCCTACGAGCAGTACTTC
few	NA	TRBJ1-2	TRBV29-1	CSVYRQRKDYGYTF	TGCAGCGTGTATAGACAGAGAAAAGACTATGGCTACACCTTC
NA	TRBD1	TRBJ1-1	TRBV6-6	CASNGQGIGHSEAFF	TGTGCCAGTAACGGACAGGGCATAGGACACTCTGAAGCTTTCTTT
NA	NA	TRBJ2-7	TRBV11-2	CASSLAGHEQYF	TGTGCCAGCAGCTTAGCAGGCCACGAGCAGTACTTC
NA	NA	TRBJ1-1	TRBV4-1	CASSQVRGLNTEAFF	TGCGCCAGCAGCCAAGTCCGGGGGTTAAACACTGAAGCTTTCTTT
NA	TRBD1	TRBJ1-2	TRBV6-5	CASSPGTGEGYTF	TGTGCCAGCAGTCCCGGGACAGGGGAGGGCTACACCTTC
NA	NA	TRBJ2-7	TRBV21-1	CASKVSGGAQEYEQYF	TGTGCCAGCAAGGTTAGCGGGGGGGCCCAAGAATACGAGCAGTACTTC
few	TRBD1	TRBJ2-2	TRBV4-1	CASSQTGGNTGELFF	TGCGCCAGCAGCCAGACAGGGGGAAACACCGGGGAGCTGTTTTTT
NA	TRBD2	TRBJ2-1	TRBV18	CASPPPSSGRFYEQFF	TGTGCCAGCCCACCACCCTCTAGCGGGAGATTCTACGAGCAGTTCTTC
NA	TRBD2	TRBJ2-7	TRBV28	CATPPKREGNEQYF	TGTGCCACCCCCCCTAAGCGGGAGGGCAACGAGCAGTACTTC
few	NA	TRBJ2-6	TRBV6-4	CASSSGTTGANVLTF	TGTGCCAGCAGTTCAGGCACCACTGGGGCCAACGTCCTGACTTTC
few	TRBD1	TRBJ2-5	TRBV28	CATRGGQGGSGTQYF	TGTGCCACCCGCGGGGGACAGGGCGGTTCAGGGACCCAGTACTTC
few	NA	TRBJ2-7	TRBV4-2	CASSQDMAVRGEQYF	TGTGCCAGCAGCCAAGATATGGCCGTCCGGGGCGAGCAGTACTTC
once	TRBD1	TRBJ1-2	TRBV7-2	CASSSGGHGYTF	TGTGCCAGCAGCTCAGGGGGCCATGGCTACACCTTC
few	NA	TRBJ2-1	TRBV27	CASSPTPLATGEQFF	TGTGCCAGCAGTCCTACCCCCTTGGCTACGGGTGAGCAGTTCTTC
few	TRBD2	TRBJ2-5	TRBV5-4	CASSSGTSGDSQETQYF	TGTGCCAGCAGCTCCGGGACTAGCGGGGACTCCCAAGAGACCCAGTACTTC
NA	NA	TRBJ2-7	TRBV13	CASSSPGGQPYEQYF	TGTGCCAGCAGCTCCCCCGGGGGACAGCCATACGAGCAGTACTTC
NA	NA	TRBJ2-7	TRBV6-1	CASSRRAGVDEQYF	TGTGCCAGCAGTCGTAGGGCAGGGGTTGACGAGCAGTACTTC
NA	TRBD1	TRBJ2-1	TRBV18	CASSPGQDSYNEQFF	TGTGCCAGCTCACCGGGACAGGACTCCTACAATGAGCAGTTCTTC
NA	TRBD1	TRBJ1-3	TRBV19	CASSPRTGGTGNTIYF	TGTGCCAGTAGTCCCCGGACAGGGGGTACTGGAAACACCATATATTTT
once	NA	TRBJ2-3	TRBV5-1	CASSLAGRPGGTDTQYF	TGCGCCAGCAGCTTGGCCGGGCGACCAGGGGGCACAGATACGCAGTATTTT
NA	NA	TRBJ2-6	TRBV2	CASSESIGAGANVLTF	TGTGCCAGCAGTGAATCGATCGGGGCTGGGGCCAACGTCCTGACTTTC
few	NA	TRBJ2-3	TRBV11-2	CASSPGGQTITDTQYF	TGTGCCAGCAGCCCCGGGGGACAGACGATAACAGATACGCAGTATTTT
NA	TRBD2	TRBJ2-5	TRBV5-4	CASSILAGGPETQYF	TGTGCCAGCAGCATCCTAGCGGGGGGGCCGGAGACCCAGTACTTC
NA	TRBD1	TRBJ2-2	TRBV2	CASKGTGGSGELFF	TGTGCCAGCAAAGGGACAGGGGGGTCCGGGGAGCTGTTTTTT
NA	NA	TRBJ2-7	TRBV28	CASSPLSLLGPMEQYF	TGTGCCAGCAGCCCACTTAGCCTGTTGGGGCCGATGGAGCAGTACTTC
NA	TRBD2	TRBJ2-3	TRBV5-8	CASSSTGTAGADTQYF	TGTGCCAGCAGCTCGACCGGGACGGCGGGGGCAGATACGCAGTATTTT
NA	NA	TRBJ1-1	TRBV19	CASSIVPLANTEAFF	TGTGCCAGTAGTATTGTGCCCCTGGCGAACACTGAAGCTTTCTTT
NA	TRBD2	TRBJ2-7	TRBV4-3	CASSQEWTSGYEQYF	TGCGCCAGCAGCCAAGAATGGACTAGCGGATACGAGCAGTACTTC
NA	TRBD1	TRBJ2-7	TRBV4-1	CASSQGQGPDSYEQYF	TGCGCCAGCAGCCAAGGACAGGGTCCCGACTCCTACGAGCAGTACTTC
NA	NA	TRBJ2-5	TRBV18	CASSLTTAQETQYF	TGTGCCAGCTCACTCACGACAGCACAAGAGACCCAGTACTTC
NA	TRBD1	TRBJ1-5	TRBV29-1	CSFGTGHDQPQHF	TGCAGCTTCGGGACAGGCCACGATCAGCCCCAGCATTTT
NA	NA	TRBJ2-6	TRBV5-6	CASSYMSGANVLTF	TGTGCCAGCAGCTACATGTCTGGGGCCAACGTCCTGACTTTC
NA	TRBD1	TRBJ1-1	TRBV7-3	CASSPSGQEEAFF	TGTGCCAGCAGCCCCTCCGGACAGGAGGAAGCTTTCTTT
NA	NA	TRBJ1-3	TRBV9	CASNINGDSGNTIYF	TGTGCCAGCAATATAAACGGGGACTCTGGAAACACCATATATTTT
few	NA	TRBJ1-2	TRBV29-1	CSVGTGFYGYTF	TGCAGCGTTGGAACAGGATTCTATGGCTACACCTTC
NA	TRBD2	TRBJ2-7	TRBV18	CASSPTGGSSYEQYF	TGTGCCAGCTCACCAACTGGCGGGAGCTCCTACGAGCAGTACTTC
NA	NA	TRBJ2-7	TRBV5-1	CASSLAQEAYEQYF	TGCGCCAGCAGCTTGGCACAGGAAGCCTACGAGCAGTACTTC